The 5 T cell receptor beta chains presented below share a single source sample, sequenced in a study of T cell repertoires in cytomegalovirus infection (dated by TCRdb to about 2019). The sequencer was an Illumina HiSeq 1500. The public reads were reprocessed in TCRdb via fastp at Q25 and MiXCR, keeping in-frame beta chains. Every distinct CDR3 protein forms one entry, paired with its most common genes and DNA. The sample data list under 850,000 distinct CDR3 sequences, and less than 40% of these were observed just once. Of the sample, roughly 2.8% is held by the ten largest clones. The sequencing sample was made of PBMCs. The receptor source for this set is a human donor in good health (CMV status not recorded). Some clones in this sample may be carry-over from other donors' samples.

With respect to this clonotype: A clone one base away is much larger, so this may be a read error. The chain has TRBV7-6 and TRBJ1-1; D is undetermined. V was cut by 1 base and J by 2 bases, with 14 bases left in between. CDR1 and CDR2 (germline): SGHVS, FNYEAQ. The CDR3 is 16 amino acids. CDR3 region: CASSLERGSDNTEAFF. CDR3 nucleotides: TGTGCCAGCAGCTTAGAGCGCGGCAGTGATAACACTGAAGCTTTCTTT.

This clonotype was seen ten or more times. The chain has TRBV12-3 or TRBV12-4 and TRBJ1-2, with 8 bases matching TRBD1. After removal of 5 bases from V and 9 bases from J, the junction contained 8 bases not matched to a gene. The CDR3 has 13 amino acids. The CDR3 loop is CASSTDRGRRYTF. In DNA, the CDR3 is TGTGCCAGCAGTACCGACAGGGGACGACGCTACACCTTC.

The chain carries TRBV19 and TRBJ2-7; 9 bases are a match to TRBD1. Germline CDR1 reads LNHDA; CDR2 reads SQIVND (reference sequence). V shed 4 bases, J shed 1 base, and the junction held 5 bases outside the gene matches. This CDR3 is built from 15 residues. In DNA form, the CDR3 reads TGTGCCAGTAGTACACCTGGGACAGGGTCCTACGAGCAGTACTTC. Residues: CASSTPGTGSYEQYF.

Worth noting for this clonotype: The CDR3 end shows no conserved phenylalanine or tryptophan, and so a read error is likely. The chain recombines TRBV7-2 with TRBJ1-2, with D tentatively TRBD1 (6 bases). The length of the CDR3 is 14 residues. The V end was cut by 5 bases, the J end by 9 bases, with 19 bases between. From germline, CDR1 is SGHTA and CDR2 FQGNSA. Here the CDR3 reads CASSHGGGGRCYTC. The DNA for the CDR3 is TGTGCCAGCAGCCACGGAGGGGGGGGAAGATGCTACACCTGC.

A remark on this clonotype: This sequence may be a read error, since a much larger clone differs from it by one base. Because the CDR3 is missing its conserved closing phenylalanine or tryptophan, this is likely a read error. The CDR3 region is CASSLRAGSGSHYEQFL. CDR3 nucleotides: TGTGCCAGCAGCTTACGGGCGGGTAGCGGGAGCCATTATGAGCAGTTCTTA. The chain is built from TRBV7-2 and TRBJ2-1; 9 positions agree with TRBD2. V was pared by 2 bases and J by 8 bases, with 13 bases of the junction left unmatched. Germline CDR1 is SGHTA and CDR2 is FQGNSA. CDR3 length equals 17 residues.